The entry below gives a single T cell receptor beta chain sequence along with its context. The sample comes from a study of response to subunit inactivated influenza vaccine. The ends were cut back, 8 bases at V and 3 bases at J, with 20 bases in the middle. Looked up from germline, CDR1 is LNHDA and CDR2 is SQIVND (reference sequence). This CDR3 spans 15 amino acids. TCRdb processed the RT-PCR reads anew with MiXCR; each CDR3 protein has one entry. The profile shows hundreds of thousands of distinct CDR3 sequences, 11% to 15% of them singletons. The source is a man aged 45-65 years who received an inactivated influenza vaccine. The sample in question was PBMCs from blood, obtained 14 to 15 days before vaccination. The chain carries TRBV19 and TRBJ2-7; tentatively, D is TRBD1 (5 bases). This chain's CDR3 is CASSLTPGFGYEQYF. The CDR3 nucleotides read TGTGCCAGTTCCCTAACCCCAGGGTTCGGCTACGAGCAGTACTTC.